These 32 T cell receptor beta chains share one sample of origin, sequenced in a study of shared clonotypes between healthy human individuals. The protocol was immunoSEQ multiplex PCR, while the TCRdb copy is restricted to in-frame clones and leaves out a portion. The repertoire holds about 490,000 clones, with about 79% as singletons. Specimen: PBMCs. The origin of the receptors is a woman between 35 and 50 years old in good health. Some clones in this sample may be carry-over from other donors' samples.

This CDR3 is CASTEGYEQYF. The CDR3, as DNA: TGTGCCAGCACCGAGGGGTACGAGCAGTACTTC. The chain carries TRBV6-6 and TRBJ2-7; perhaps D is TRBD1 or TRBD2 (5 bases each). Germline loops: CDR1 MNHNY, CDR2 SVGAGI (reference sequence). V was cut by 7 bases and J by 4 bases, with 8 bases left in between. The CDR3 extends over 11 amino acids.

The V gene is TRBV19, the J gene TRBJ2-5, with D unclear. The V end was cut by 2 bases, the J end by 4 bases, with 8 bases between. CDR3 length equals 13 residues. From germline, CDR1 is LNHDA and CDR2 SQIVND (reference sequence). CDR3 in amino acids: CASSIRRAETQYF. The CDR3 DNA reads TGTGCCAGTAGTATACGTAGAGCAGAGACCCAGTACTTC.

This rearrangement joins TRBV7-8 to TRBJ2-7; D not resolved. This CDR3 has 13 amino acids. V was trimmed by 5 bases and J by 3 bases, leaving 11 bases between them. CDR1 is SGHVS, CDR2 FQNEAQ, per germline. The CDR3 spells CASSIGRNYEQYF. The CDR3 DNA follows: TGTGCCAGCAGCATTGGACGGAACTACGAGCAGTACTTC.

The V call is TRBV4-3, the J call TRBJ2-5; 7 bases map to TRBD1. The trim removed 5 bases at V and 5 bases at J, leaving 5 bases unmatched. This CDR3 is built from 13 residues. Germline V gives CDR1 LGHNA, CDR2 YSLEER. CDR3 DNA: TGCGCCAGCAGCGGGGTCAGGGGGGAGACCCAGTACTTC. Translated: CASSGVRGETQYF.

The V gene is TRBV27, the J gene TRBJ2-5; possible D gene TRBD1, 7 bases. The closer fit of TRBJ2-7 to the DNA end suggests the J call may be wrong. Germline CDR1 and CDR2: MNHEY and SMNVEV (reference sequence). The CDR3 is 15 amino acids. CDR3 protein: CASSLAGQRSYEQYF. In nucleotides, the CDR3 is TGTGCCAGCAGTTTAGCGGGACAGCGCTCCTACGAGCAGTACTTC.

CDR3 in DNA: TGCGCCAGCAGCTTGGCCGAGCAGGGGGCGGGAGAGACCCAGTACTTC. Translating it yields CASSLAEQGAGETQYF. The chain has TRBV5-1 and TRBJ2-5; 8 bases map to TRBD1. CDR3 length equals 16 residues. Germline trimming cut 0 bases from V and 4 bases from J; bases unmatched to any gene: 8. Germline CDR1 is SGHRS and CDR2 is YFSETQ.

The chain combines TRBV19 with TRBJ1-5, with D unclear. The CDR3 contains 14 residues. Deletions cut 8 bases from V and 4 bases from J, with 15 bases between. CDR1 and CDR2 (germline): LNHDA, SQIVND (reference sequence). The chain's CDR3 is CASPYVDWNQPQHF. CDR3 sequence (DNA): TGTGCCAGTCCGTACGTGGATTGGAATCAGCCCCAGCATTTT.

The chain links TRBV28 to TRBJ1-2; D is ambiguous. This CDR3 is built from 16 residues. The V end lost 6 bases, the J end lost 7 bases, and 24 bases lay between the germline ends. CDR1 is MDHEN, CDR2 SYDVKM, per germline. CDR3 residues: CASSSLSIGIVVGYTF. The DNA for the CDR3 is TGTGCCAGCAGCTCCCTTAGCATTGGTATCGTGGTTGGCTACACCTTC.

A single count supports this clone. The chain joins TRBV28 to TRBJ2-7; weak D call: TRBD1 (7 bases). V was shortened by 5 bases and J by 2 bases, with 19 bases between the two germline ends. This CDR3 has 16 amino acids. CDR1 is MDHEN and CDR2 is SYDVKM in the germline V gene. CDR3 coding DNA: TGTGCCAGCAGTATGGTCGGGGGTCAGGGGGCCTACGAGCAGTACTTC. This gives the protein CASSMVGGQGAYEQYF. Looking up the rest from reference TRBV28 and TRBJ2-7 gives the full variable domain: DVKVTQSSRYLVKRTGEKVFLECVQDMDHENMFWYRQDPGLGLRLIYFSYDVKMKEKGDIPEGYSVSREKKERFSLILESASTNQTSMYLCASSMVGGQGAYEQYFGPGTRLTVT.

This clone was counted a few times. The chain links TRBV28 to TRBJ1-1; D is possibly TRBD1 (6 bases). V dropped 2 bases and J dropped 11 bases, with 9 bases sitting between them. Germline V gene lookup returns CDR1 MDHEN and CDR2 SYDVKM. This CDR3 comprises 11 residues. CDR3 nucleotides: TGTGCCAGCAGTTTACAGGGGTTGGCTTTCTTT. Translation gives CASSLQGLAFF.

CDR3 amino acids: CASSLEGTNSGNTIYF. CDR3 in DNA: TGTGCCAGCAGCTTAGAGGGGACAAACTCTGGAAACACCATATATTTT. The V call is TRBV7-2, the J call TRBJ1-3; maybe TRBD1 (6 bases). V lost 1 base and J lost 0, with 10 bases in between. Per the germline V gene, CDR1 is SGHTA and CDR2 is FQGNSA. The CDR3 contains 16 residues.

This chain links TRBV2 with TRBJ1-4; D gene ambiguous. Trimming removed 2 bases at V and 7 bases at J, with 8 bases between. Per germline, CDR1 SNHLY and CDR2 FYNNEI. CDR3 length: 13 residues. CDR3 residues: CASSEWEGEKLFF. The CDR3 DNA reads as TGTGCCAGCAGTGAATGGGAGGGTGAAAAACTGTTTTTT.

This clone was counted many times. This chain connects TRBV7-2 to TRBJ2-5; D is unresolved. Germline values: CDR1 SGHTA, CDR2 FQGNSA. Trimming took off 2 bases at V and 2 bases at J, with 18 bases between the two ends. This CDR3 comprises 17 residues. CDR3 sequence: CASSLNNPRTAQETQYF. For the CDR3, the DNA is TGTGCCAGCAGCTTAAACAATCCTCGTACCGCACAAGAGACCCAGTACTTC.

The chain recombines TRBV30 with TRBJ2-7; possibly TRBD1 for D (6 bases). Germline CDR1 and CDR2: GTSNPN and SVGIG (reference sequence). Trimming cost V 4 bases and J 9 bases, with 13 bases left between them. This CDR3 comprises 11 residues. The CDR3 spells CAWTTGSRQYF. The CDR3 DNA follows: TGTGCCTGGACCACAGGGTCACGGCAGTACTTC.

Concerning this clone itself: A far larger clone is one nucleotide away, so this likely arose from a read error. Other nucleotide sequences in the sample specify the same CDR3. CDR3 in amino acids: CASSPVGRVQETQYF. Here the CDR3 DNA reads TGTGCCAGCAGTCCTGTGGGCAGGGTGCAAGAGACCCAGTACTTC. The rearrangement links TRBV5-6 to TRBJ2-5; tentatively, D is TRBD1 (5 bases). Deletions cut 5 bases from V and 2 bases from J, with 16 bases between. Germline CDR1 and CDR2: SGHDT and YYEEEE. The CDR3 is 15 residues long.

The chain recombines TRBV28 with TRBJ2-5, with 8 bases fitting TRBD2. The V gene's germline CDR1 is MDHEN and CDR2 SYDVKM. The CDR3 length is 15 residues. With 3 bases clipped from V and 5 bases from J, the junction kept 8 bases outside the gene matches. CDR3 in amino acids: CASSFLTGGSETQYF. CDR3 nucleotide sequence: TGTGCCAGCAGTTTCCTGACGGGAGGGAGCGAGACCCAGTACTTC.

The chain joins TRBV5-1 to TRBJ1-1, with 7 bases identical to TRBD1. J gave up 0 bases and V 4 bases, and 6 bases lay outside the gene matches. This CDR3 is built from 15 residues. Germline V CDR1 and CDR2: SGHRS, YFSETQ. The CDR3 protein is CASSLSGQMNTEAFF. The CDR3 coding sequence is TGCGCCAGCAGCCTGTCGGGACAGATGAACACTGAAGCTTTCTTT.

The rearrangement links TRBV4-1 to TRBJ1-2; D call uncertain. This CDR3 has 14 amino acids. V dropped 1 base and J dropped 0 bases, with 6 bases sitting between them. Per germline, CDR1 MGHRA and CDR2 YSYEKL. The CDR3 DNA is TGCGCCAGCAGCCAAGCGGTTGCTAACTATGGCTACACCTTC. As protein: CASSQAVANYGYTF.

About this clone itself: This may stem from a read error, because a much larger clone lies one nucleotide away. V is TRBV11-2 and J is TRBJ2-3; D is possibly TRBD1 or TRBD2 (6 bases each). V was clipped by 6 bases and J by 6 bases, with 19 bases between them. The germline V gene has CDR1 SGHAT and CDR2 FQNNGV. The CDR3 has 15 residues. The CDR3 sequence: CASSQGGRTGDTQYF. The CDR3 DNA is TGTGCCAGCAGTCAAGGGGGGAGGACCGGGGATACGCAGTATTTT. The full variable domain, completed using reference TRBV11-2 and TRBJ2-3, is EAGVAQSPRYKIIEKRQSVAFWCNPISGHATLYWYQQILGQGPKLLIQFQNNGVVDDSQLPKDRFSAERLKGVDSTLKIQPAKLEDSAVYLCASSQGGRTGDTQYFGPGTRLTVL.

This CDR3 is CASSATSGTARYEQYF. The CDR3 DNA follows: TGTGCCAGCAGTGCGACTAGCGGGACTGCACGCTACGAGCAGTACTTC. The genes are TRBV2 and TRBJ2-7; 11 bases are a match to TRBD2. V gave up 4 bases and J gave up 3 bases; unmatched junction bases: 8. The germline V gene has CDR1 SNHLY and CDR2 FYNNEI. The CDR3 loop spans 16 amino acids.

The chain has TRBV9 and TRBJ1-3; 8 bases match TRBD1. Looked up from germline, CDR1 is SGDLS and CDR2 is YYNGEE. With V trimmed by 0 bases and J by 5 bases, 7 bases remained unmatched. CDR3 size: 16 residues. CDR3 nucleotide sequence: TGTGCCAGCAGCGTAGGCAGCAGGGGGCCAAGAAACACCATATATTTT. Its protein is CASSVGSRGPRNTIYF.

This clone appeared a single time. This sequence joins TRBV10-3 and TRBJ2-1; TRBD2 aligns across 8 bases. The V gene end was trimmed by 8 bases and the J gene end by 7 bases; junction bases not matched to a gene: 10. From germline, CDR1 is ENHRY and CDR2 SYGVKD. The CDR3 sequence is 14 residues long. The CDR3 sequence is CAISPRREGNEQFF. CDR3 coding DNA: TGTGCCATCTCCCCACGCCGGGAGGGTAATGAGCAGTTCTTC.

The V call is TRBV5-4, the J call TRBJ2-7, with D perhaps given as TRBD1 or TRBD2 (5 bases each). The CDR3 spans 15 residues. The germline V and J ends were trimmed by 5 bases and 0 bases, with 15 bases remaining between them. CDR1 and CDR2 (germline): SGHNT, YYREEE (reference sequence). The chain's CDR3 is CASRVGGGSSYEQYF. CDR3 nucleotide sequence: TGTGCCAGCAGAGTTGGTGGGGGAAGCTCCTACGAGCAGTACTTC.

CDR3 region: CASSQTGTAGNQPQHF. In DNA form, the CDR3 reads TGTGCCAGCTCACAAACCGGGACAGCCGGCAATCAGCCCCAGCATTTT. V gene TRBV18 combines with J gene TRBJ1-5; 7 bases fit TRBD1. V shed 4 bases, J shed 2 bases, and the junction held 8 bases outside the gene matches. The CDR3 has 16 residues. Germline values: CDR1 KGHSH, CDR2 LQKENI.

V and J are TRBV7-2 and TRBJ1-1; weak D call: TRBD1 (6 bases). The ends were cut back, 5 bases at V and 8 bases at J, with 12 bases in the middle. This CDR3 has 12 amino acids. Germline CDR1 reads SGHTA; CDR2 reads FQGNSA. The CDR3 nucleotides read TGTGCCAGCAGCACCGGACAGATGGAAGCTTTCTTT. Its translation: CASSTGQMEAFF.

The chain combines TRBV9 with TRBJ2-3; D not certain. The CDR3 extends over 15 amino acids. The V end lost 0 bases, the J end lost 3 bases, and 11 bases lay between the germline ends. From germline, CDR1 is SGDLS and CDR2 YYNGEE. The CDR3 loop is CASSVAGALTDTQYF. As DNA, the CDR3 is TGTGCCAGCAGCGTAGCTGGAGCCCTTACAGATACGCAGTATTTT.

A remark on this clone: A far larger clone is one base from this, pointing to a likely read error. At the DNA level, this CDR3 is encoded by other sequences in the same sample as well. The chain has TRBV28 and TRBJ2-3; D remains unclear. The CDR3 has 12 residues. The germline CDR1 and CDR2 sequences are MDHEN and SYDVKM. The CDR3 DNA sequence: TGTGCCAGCAGTTCGCAAACAGATACGCAGTACTTT. This codes for CASSSQTDTQYF.

As regards this clone: A junction boundary mismatches the germline segment, possibly from a read error. The sample carries other DNA sequences with the same CDR3. This chain links TRBV30 with TRBJ2-7; 11 bases match TRBD2. Looked up from germline, CDR1 is GTSNPN and CDR2 is SVGIG (reference sequence). The CDR3 consists of 12 residues. The CDR3 bases are TGTGCCTCGCGTGGGCTAGCGGGAGGTATTGACTTC. This gives the protein CASRGLAGGIDF.

The CDR3 DNA sequence: TGTGCCAGCTCACCACCAGGTTACGGTGGAAACACCATATATTTT. It specifies CASSPPGYGGNTIYF. This rearrangement joins TRBV18 to TRBJ1-3; unclear D gene. CDR3 length equals 15 residues. The germline CDR1 and CDR2 sequences are KGHSH and LQKENI. V lost 0 bases to trimming and J lost 3 bases, with 9 bases between them. The entire variable domain, with the rest obtained from reference TRBV18 and TRBJ1-3, is as follows: NAGVMQNPRHLVRRRGQEARLRCSPMKGHSHVYWYRQLPEEGLKFMVYLQKENIIDESGMPKERFSAEFPKEGPSILRIQQVVRGDSAAYFCASSPPGYGGNTIYFGEGSWLTVV.

This clone was picked up one time. This chain connects TRBV7-2 to TRBJ1-2; 7 nucleotides match TRBD1. Germline loops: CDR1 SGHTA, CDR2 FQGNSA. Trimming removed 5 bases from V and 5 bases from J; junction bases left unmatched: 5. There are 13 residues in the CDR3. CDR3 in DNA: TGTGCCAGCAGCCCGGGACAGATATATGGCTACACCTTC. It yields the protein CASSPGQIYGYTF.

This chain uses TRBV7-8 with TRBJ2-2; 8 nucleotides align to TRBD2. Germline-derived CDR1 and CDR2 are SGHVS and FQNEAQ. J gave up 1 base and V 3 bases, and 10 bases lay outside the gene matches. The CDR3 consists of 18 residues. The CDR3 coding sequence is TGTGCCAGCAGCTTGGGAAGGGGGAGCGGGAGGAACACCGGGGAGCTGTTTTTT. This translates into CASSLGRGSGRNTGELFF.

This chain uses TRBV6-5 with TRBJ2-2, with TRBD2 matching 9 bases. The CDR3 sequence is 15 residues long. CDR1 is MNHEY, CDR2 SVGAGI, per germline. J gave up 4 bases and V 2 bases, and 2 bases lay outside the gene matches. CDR3 sequence (DNA): TGTGCCAGCAGTTACCGAGCGGGGGGCACCGGGGAGCTGTTTTTT. Amino acids: CASSYRAGGTGELFF.